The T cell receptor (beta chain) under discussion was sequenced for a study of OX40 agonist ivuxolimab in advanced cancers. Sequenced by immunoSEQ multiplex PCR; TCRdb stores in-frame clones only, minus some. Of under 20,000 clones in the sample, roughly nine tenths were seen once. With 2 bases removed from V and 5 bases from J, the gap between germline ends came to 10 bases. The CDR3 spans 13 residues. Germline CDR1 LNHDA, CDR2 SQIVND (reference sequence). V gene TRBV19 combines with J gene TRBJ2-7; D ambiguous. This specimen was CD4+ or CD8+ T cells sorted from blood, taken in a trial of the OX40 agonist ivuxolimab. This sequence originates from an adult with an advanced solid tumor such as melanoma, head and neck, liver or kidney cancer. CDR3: CASSIRVSNEQYF. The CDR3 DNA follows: TGTGCCAGTAGTATACGGGTTTCGAACGAGCAGTACTTC.